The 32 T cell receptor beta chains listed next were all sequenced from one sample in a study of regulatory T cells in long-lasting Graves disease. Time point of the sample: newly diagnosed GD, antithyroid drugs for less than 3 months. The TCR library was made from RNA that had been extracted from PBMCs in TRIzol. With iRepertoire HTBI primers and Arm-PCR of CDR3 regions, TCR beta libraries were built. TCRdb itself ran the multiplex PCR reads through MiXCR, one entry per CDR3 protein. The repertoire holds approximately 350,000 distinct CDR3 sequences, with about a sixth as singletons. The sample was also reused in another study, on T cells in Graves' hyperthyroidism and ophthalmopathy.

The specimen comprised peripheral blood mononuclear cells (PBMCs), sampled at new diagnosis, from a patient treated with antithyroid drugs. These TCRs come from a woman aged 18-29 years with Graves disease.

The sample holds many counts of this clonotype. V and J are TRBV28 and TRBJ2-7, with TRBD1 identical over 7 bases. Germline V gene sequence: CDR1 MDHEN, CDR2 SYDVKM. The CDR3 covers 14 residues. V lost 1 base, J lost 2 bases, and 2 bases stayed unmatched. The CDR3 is CASSLSGQTYEQYF. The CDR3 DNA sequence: TGTGCCAGCAGTTTATCGGGACAGACCTACGAGCAGTACTTC.

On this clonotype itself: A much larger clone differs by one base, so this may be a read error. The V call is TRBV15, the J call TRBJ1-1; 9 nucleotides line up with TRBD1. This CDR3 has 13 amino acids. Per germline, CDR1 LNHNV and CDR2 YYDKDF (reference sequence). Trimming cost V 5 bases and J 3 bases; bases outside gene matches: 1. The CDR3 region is CATSGTGYTEAFF. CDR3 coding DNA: TGTGCCACCAGCGGGACAGGGTACACTGAAGCTTTCTTT. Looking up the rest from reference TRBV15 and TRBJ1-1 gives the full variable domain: DAMVIQNPRYQVTQFGKPVTLSCSQTLNHNVMYWYQQKSSQAPKLLFHYYDKDFNNEADTPDNFQSRRPNTSFCFLDIRSPGLGDTAMYLCATSGTGYTEAFFGQGTRLTVV.

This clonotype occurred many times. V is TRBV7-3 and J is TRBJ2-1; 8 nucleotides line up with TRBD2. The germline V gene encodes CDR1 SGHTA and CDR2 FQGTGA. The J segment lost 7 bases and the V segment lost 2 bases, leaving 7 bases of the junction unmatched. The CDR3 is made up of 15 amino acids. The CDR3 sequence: CASSLGTSPVNEQFF. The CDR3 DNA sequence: TGTGCCAGCAGCTTAGGGACTAGTCCCGTAAATGAGCAGTTCTTC.

In nucleotides, the CDR3 is TGTGCCAGCAGCTTAGGGGGACAGGTCCGCGGTGAGCAGTTCTTC. Residues: CASSLGGQVRGEQFF. The rearrangement joins TRBV7-9 to TRBJ2-1, with 8 nucleotides matching TRBD1. V lost 1 base, J lost 9 bases, and 8 bases stayed unmatched. The CDR3 sequence is 15 residues long. The germline CDR1 and CDR2 sequences are SEHNR and FQNEAQ (reference sequence).

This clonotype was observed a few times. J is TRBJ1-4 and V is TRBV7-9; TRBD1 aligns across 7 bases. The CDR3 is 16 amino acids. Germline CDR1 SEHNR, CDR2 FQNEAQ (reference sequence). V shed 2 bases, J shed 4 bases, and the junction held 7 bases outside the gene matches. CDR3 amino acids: CASSLRRDRNNEKLFF. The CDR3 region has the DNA TGTGCCAGCAGCTTACGTAGGGACAGAAATAATGAAAAACTGTTTTTT.

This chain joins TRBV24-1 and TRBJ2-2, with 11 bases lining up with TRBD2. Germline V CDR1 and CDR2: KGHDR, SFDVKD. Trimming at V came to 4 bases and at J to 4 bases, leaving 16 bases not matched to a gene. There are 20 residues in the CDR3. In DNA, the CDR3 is TGTGCCACCAGTGACGCTCTGGGGCTAGCGGGGGGTATTGTCACCGGGGAGCTGTTTTTT. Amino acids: CATSDALGLAGGIVTGELFF.

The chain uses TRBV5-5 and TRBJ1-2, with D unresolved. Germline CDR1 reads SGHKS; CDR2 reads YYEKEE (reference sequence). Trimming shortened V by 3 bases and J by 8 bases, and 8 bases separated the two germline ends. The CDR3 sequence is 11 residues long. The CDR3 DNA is TGTGCCAGCAGCTGGCAGCTCGGCTACACCTTC. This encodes CASSWQLGYTF.

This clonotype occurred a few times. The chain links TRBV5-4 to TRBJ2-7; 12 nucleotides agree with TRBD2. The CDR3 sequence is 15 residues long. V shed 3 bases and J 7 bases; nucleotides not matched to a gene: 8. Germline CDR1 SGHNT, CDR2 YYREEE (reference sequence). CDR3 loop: CASSWATSGRGEQYF. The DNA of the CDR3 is TGTGCCAGCAGCTGGGCGACTAGCGGGAGAGGAGAGCAGTACTTC. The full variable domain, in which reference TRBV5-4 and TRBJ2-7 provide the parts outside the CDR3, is ETGVTQSPTHLIKTRGQQVTLRCSSQSGHNTVSWYQQALGQGPQFIFQYYREEENGRGNFPPRFSGLQFPNYSSELNVNALELDDSALYLCASSWATSGRGEQYFGPGTRLTVT.

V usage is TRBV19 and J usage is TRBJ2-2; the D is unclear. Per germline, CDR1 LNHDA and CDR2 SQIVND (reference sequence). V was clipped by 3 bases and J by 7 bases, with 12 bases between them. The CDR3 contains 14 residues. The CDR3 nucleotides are TGTGCCAGTAGTATGGATGGCAGTGACGGGGAGCTGTTTTTT. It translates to CASSMDGSDGELFF.

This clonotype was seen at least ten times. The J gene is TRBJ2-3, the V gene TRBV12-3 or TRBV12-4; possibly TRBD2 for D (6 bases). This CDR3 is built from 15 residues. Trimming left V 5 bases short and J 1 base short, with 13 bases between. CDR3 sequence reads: CASSPYGGGTDTQYF. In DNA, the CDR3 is TGTGCCAGCAGTCCTTATGGCGGGGGCACAGATACGCAGTATTTT.

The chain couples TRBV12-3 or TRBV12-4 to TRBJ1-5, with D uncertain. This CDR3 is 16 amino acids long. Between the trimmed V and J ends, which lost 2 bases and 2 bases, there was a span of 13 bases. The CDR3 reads CASSLHSLGRNQPQHF. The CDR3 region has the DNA TGTGCCAGCAGTTTACACAGCCTAGGGCGCAATCAGCCCCAGCATTTT.

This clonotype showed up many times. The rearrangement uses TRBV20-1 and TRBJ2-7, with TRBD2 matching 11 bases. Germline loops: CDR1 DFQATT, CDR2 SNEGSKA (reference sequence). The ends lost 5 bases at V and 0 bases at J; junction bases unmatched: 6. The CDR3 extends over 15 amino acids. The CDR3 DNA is TGCAGTGCTTTAGCGGGAGGGGCCACCTCCTACGAGCAGTACTTC. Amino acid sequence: CSALAGGATSYEQYF.

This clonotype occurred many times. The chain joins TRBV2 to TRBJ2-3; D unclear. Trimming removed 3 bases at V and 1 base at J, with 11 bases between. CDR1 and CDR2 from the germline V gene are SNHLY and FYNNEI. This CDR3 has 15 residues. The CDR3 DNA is TGTGCCAGCAGTGAGTCGAGAAGAGGCACAGATACGCAGTATTTT. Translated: CASSESRRGTDTQYF.

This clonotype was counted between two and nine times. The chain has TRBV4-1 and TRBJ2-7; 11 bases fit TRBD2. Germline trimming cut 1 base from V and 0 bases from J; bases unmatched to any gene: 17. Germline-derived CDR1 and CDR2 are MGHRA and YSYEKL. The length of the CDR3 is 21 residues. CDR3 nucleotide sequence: TGCGCCAGCAGCCAAGTACCGAGGGTTACCGCCGGGACTAGCGGCTCCTACGAGCAGTACTTC. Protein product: CASSQVPRVTAGTSGSYEQYF.

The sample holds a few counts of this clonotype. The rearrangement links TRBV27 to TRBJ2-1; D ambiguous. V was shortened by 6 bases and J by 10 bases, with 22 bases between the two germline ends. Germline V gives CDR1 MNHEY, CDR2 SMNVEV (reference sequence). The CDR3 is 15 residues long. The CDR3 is CASSFGGVHFREQFF. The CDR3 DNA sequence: TGTGCCAGCAGCTTCGGTGGGGTTCACTTCAGAGAGCAGTTCTTC.

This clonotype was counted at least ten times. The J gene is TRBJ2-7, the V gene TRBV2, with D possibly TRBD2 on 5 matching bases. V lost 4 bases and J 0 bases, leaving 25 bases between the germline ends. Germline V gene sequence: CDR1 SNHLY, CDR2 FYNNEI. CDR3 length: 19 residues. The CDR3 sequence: CASSVYSETSSRSSYEQYF. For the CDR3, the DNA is TGTGCCAGCAGTGTTTATAGCGAGACATCGTCTCGAAGCTCCTACGAGCAGTACTTC.

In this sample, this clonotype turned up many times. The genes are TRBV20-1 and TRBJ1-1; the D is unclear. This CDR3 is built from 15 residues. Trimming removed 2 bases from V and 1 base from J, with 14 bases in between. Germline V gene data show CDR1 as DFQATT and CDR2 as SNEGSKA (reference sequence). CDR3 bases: TGCAGTGCTAGACCATCGGGCCCCCAGAACACTGAAGCTTTCTTT. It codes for CSARPSGPQNTEAFF.

The CDR3: CASSEGGGESTKQYF. CDR3 coding DNA: TGTGCCAGCAGTGAAGGGGGGGGGGAATCTACGAAGCAGTACTTC. J is TRBJ2-7 and V is TRBV2, with TRBD2 matching over 7 bases. This CDR3 is built from 15 residues. CDR1 is SNHLY, CDR2 FYNNEI, per germline. V was pared by 1 base and J by 8 bases, with 11 bases of the junction left unmatched.

CDR3 protein: CAIARGQGEEAFF. CDR3 in DNA: TGTGCCATCGCTCGGGGACAGGGGGAGGAAGCTTTCTTT. This chain joins TRBV10-3 and TRBJ1-1; 11 bases are shared with TRBD1. Trimming cost V 8 bases and J 8 bases; bases outside gene matches: 7. The germline gives CDR1 ENHRY, CDR2 SYGVKD. The CDR3 extends over 13 amino acids.

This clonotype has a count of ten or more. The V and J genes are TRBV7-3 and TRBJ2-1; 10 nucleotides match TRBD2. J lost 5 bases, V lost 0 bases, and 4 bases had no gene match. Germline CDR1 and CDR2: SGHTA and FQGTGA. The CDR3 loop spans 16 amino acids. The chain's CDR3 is CASSLTALAGHNEQFF. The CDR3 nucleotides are TGTGCCAGCAGCTTAACGGCACTAGCGGGACACAATGAGCAGTTCTTC.

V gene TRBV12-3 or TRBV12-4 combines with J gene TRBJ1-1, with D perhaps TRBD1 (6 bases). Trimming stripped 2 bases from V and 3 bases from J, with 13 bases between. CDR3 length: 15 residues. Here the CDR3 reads CASSLRGFKDTEAFF. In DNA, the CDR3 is TGTGCCAGCAGTTTAAGGGGGTTCAAGGACACTGAAGCTTTCTTT.

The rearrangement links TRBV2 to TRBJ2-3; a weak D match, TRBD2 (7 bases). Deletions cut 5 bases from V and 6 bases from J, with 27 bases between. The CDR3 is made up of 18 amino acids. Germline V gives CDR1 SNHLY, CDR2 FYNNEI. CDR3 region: CASSNPLEGGGGPDTQYF. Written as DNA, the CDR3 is TGTGCCAGCAGTAATCCCCTTGAAGGGGGGGGGGGCCCGGATACGCAGTATTTT. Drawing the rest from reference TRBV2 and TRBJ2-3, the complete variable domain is EPEVTQTPSHQVTQMGQEVILRCVPISNHLYFYWYRQILGQKVEFLVSFYNNEISEKSEIFDDQFSVERPDGSNFTLKIRSTKLEDSAMYFCASSNPLEGGGGPDTQYFGPGTRLTVL.

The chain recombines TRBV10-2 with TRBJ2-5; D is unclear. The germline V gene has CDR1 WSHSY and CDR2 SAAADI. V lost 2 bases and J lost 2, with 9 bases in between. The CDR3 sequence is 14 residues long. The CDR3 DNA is TGCGCCAGCAGTGAGCATGGCAGGCAAGAGACCCAGTACTTC. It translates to CASSEHGRQETQYF.

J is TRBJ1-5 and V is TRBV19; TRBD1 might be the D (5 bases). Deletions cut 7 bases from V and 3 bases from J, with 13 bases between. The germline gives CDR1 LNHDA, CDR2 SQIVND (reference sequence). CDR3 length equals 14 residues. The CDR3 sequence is CASTPRGINQPQHF. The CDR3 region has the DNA TGTGCCAGTACCCCTCGGGGGATCAATCAGCCCCAGCATTTT.

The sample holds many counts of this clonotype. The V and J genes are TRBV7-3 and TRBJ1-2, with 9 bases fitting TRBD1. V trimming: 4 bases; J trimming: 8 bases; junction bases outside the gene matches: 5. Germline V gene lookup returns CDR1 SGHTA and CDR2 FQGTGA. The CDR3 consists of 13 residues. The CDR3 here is CASSSSTGGGYTF. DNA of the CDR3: TGTGCCAGCAGCTCGTCGACAGGGGGAGGCTACACCTTC.

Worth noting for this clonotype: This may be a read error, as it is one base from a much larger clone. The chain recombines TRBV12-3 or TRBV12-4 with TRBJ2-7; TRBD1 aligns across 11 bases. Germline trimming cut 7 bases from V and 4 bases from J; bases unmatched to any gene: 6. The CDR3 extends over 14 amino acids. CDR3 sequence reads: CASIPRDRGYEQYF. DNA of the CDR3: TGTGCCAGCATTCCACGGGACAGGGGGTACGAGCAGTACTTC.

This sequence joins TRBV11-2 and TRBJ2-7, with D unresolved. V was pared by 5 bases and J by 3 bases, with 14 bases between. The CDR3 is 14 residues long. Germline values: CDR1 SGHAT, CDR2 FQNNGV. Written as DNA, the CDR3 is TGTGCCAGCAGCGTTGTGGGTGGGAACTACGAGCAGTACTTC. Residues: CASSVVGGNYEQYF.

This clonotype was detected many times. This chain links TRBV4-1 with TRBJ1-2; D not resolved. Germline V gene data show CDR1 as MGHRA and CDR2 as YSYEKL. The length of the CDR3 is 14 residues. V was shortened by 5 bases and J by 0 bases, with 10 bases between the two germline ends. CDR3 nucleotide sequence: TGCGCCAGCAGCGGGAGGAATGCTAACTATGGCTACACCTTC. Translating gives CASSGRNANYGYTF.

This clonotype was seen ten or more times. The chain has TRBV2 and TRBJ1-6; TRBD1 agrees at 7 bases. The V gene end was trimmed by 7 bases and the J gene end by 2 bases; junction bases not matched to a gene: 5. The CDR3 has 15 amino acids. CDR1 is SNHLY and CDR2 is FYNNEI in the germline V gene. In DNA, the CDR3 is TGTGCCAGCATCAGGGGGTTTCCCTATAATTCACCCCTCCACTTT. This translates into CASIRGFPYNSPLHF.

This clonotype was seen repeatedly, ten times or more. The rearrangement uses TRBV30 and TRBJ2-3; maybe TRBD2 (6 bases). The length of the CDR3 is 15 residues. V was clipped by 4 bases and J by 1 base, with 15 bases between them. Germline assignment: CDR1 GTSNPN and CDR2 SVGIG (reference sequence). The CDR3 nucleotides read TGTGCCTGGAACCCGCTAGCGAGAGGCACAGATACGCAGTATTTT. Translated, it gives CAWNPLARGTDTQYF.

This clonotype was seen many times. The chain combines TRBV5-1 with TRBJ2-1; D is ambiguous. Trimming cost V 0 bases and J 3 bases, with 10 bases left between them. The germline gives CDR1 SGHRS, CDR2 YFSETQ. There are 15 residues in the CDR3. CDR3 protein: CASSLADPSYNEQFF. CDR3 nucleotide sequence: TGCGCCAGCAGCTTGGCCGATCCTAGCTACAATGAGCAGTTCTTC.

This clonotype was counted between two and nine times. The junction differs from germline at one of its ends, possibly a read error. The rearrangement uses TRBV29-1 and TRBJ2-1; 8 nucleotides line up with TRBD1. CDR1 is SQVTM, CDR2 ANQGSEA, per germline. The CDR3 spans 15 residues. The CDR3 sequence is CSVEGRGPYNDEQFF. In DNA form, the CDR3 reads TGCAGCGTGGAAGGCAGGGGGCCCTACAATGATGAGCAGTTCTTC.